This T cell receptor beta chain was sequenced in a study of shared clonotypes between healthy human individuals. Sequenced by immunoSEQ multiplex PCR; TCRdb stores in-frame clones only, minus some. Of around 600,000 clones listed, roughly 95% are singletons. V lost 2 bases, J lost 4 bases, and 21 bases lay in between. Germline V gene sequence: CDR1 SGHDT, CDR2 YYEEEE. The length of the CDR3 is 18 residues. The naive CD8 population came from CD45RO-negative cells selected for CCR7, without terminally differentiated effector memory CD45RA+ cells. There were only Caucasian adults among the donors, and all lived in Nashville, Tennessee.

The chain uses TRBV5-6 and TRBJ2-2; perhaps TRBD2 as D (6 bases). This TCR was sampled from a woman in her 30s in good health. The specimen was naive CD8+ T cells sorted from blood. The CDR3 protein is CASSFSEFSGALTGELFF. The CDR3 region has the DNA TGTGCCAGCAGCTTTTCCGAATTTAGCGGAGCCCTCACCGGGGAGCTGTTTTTT.